What follows are 7 T cell receptor beta chains derived from one specimen sequenced in a study of CD8 T cells in Susac syndrome. RNA, at roughly 0.45 to 1 ug, was reverse transcribed with random hexamers. One entry per CDR3 protein results from TCRdb running MiXCR on the immunoSEQ multiplex PCR reads. The table includes 95,000 to 150,000 distinct CDR3 sequences, around 94% detected once. The sample comprised CD8+ T cells from PBMCs. The source of these receptors is a human donor with Susac syndrome.

This chain uses TRBV19 with TRBJ2-7; 7 bases match TRBD1. The germline V gene has CDR1 LNHDA and CDR2 SQIVND (reference sequence). J lost 4 bases, V lost 7 bases, and 13 bases had no gene match. The CDR3 runs 15 residues. The CDR3, as DNA: TGTGCCAGTACCGAGGGACAGTCGACATCTTACGAGCAGTACTTC. As protein: CASTEGQSTSYEQYF.

The chain recombines TRBV29-1 with TRBJ1-1; the D gene is possibly TRBD1 (6 bases). CDR1 is SQVTM and CDR2 is ANQGSEA in the germline V gene. Trimming shortened V by 8 bases and J by 1 base, and 20 bases separated the two germline ends. This CDR3 region has 15 residues. CDR3 coding DNA: TGCAGCTCTGAGGGAACAGGGTTGGGGAACACTGAAGCTTTCTTT. Protein product: CSSEGTGLGNTEAFF.

The V gene is TRBV27, the J gene TRBJ1-2, with TRBD1 as a possible D gene (5 bases). Germline CDR1 MNHEY, CDR2 SMNVEV (reference sequence). CDR3 size: 14 residues. Trimming cost V 4 bases and J 8 bases, with 17 bases left between them. CDR3 nucleotides: TGTGCCAGCAGTTCGCCGGGACCTCGGGGAGGCTACACCTTC. This translates into CASSSPGPRGGYTF.

This sequence joins TRBV12-3 or TRBV12-4 and TRBJ1-2; D uncertain. The V gene lost 0 bases and the J gene lost 5 bases, with 10 bases spanning the gap. The CDR3 is made up of 14 amino acids. CDR3 coding DNA: TGTGCCAGCAGTTTAGCGCGGGTCCCATATGGCTACACCTTC. Amino acid sequence: CASSLARVPYGYTF.

This clonotype was counted a few times. The rearrangement uses TRBV6-5 and TRBJ2-1; no clear D gene. Trimming took off 5 bases at V and 3 bases at J, with 8 bases between the two ends. Germline V gives CDR1 MNHEY, CDR2 SVGAGI. This CDR3 comprises 13 residues. The CDR3 loop is CASSLGNYNEQFF. As DNA, the CDR3 is TGTGCCAGCAGTCTGGGGAACTACAATGAGCAGTTCTTC.

The rearrangement joins TRBV7-6 to TRBJ2-7; a weak D match, TRBD2 (7 bases). Looked up from germline, CDR1 is SGHVS and CDR2 is FNYEAQ. The V and J ends lost 5 bases and 5 bases respectively, with 19 bases between them. The length of the CDR3 is 15 residues. The CDR3 loop is CASSPGGGGGHEQYF. CDR3 sequence (DNA): TGTGCCAGCAGCCCCGGTGGGGGAGGGGGTCACGAGCAGTACTTC.

V and J are TRBV9 and TRBJ1-2; no firm D call. V was pared by 0 bases and J by 2 bases, with 11 bases between. This CDR3 contains 15 residues. Germline V gene lookup returns CDR1 SGDLS and CDR2 YYNGEE. CDR3 in amino acids: CASSVARQGNYGYTF. The CDR3 bases are TGTGCCAGCAGCGTAGCCCGTCAAGGAAACTATGGCTACACCTTC.